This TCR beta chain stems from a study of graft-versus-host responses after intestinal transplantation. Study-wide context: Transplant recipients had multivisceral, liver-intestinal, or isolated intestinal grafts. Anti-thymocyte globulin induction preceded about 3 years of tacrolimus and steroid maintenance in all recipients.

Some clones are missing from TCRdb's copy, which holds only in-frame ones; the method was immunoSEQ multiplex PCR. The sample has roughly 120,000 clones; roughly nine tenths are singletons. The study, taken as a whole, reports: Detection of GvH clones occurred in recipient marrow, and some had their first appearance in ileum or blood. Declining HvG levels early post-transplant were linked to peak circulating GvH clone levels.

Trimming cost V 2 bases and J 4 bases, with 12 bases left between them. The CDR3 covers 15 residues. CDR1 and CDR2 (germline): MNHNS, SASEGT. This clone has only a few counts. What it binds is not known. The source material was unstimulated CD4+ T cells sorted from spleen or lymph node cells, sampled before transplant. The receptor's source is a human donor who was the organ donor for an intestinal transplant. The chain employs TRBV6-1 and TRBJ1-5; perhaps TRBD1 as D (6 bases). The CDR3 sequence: CASSEKTGWNQPQHF. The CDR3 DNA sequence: TGTGCCAGCAGTGAAAAAACAGGGTGGAATCAGCCCCAGCATTTT.